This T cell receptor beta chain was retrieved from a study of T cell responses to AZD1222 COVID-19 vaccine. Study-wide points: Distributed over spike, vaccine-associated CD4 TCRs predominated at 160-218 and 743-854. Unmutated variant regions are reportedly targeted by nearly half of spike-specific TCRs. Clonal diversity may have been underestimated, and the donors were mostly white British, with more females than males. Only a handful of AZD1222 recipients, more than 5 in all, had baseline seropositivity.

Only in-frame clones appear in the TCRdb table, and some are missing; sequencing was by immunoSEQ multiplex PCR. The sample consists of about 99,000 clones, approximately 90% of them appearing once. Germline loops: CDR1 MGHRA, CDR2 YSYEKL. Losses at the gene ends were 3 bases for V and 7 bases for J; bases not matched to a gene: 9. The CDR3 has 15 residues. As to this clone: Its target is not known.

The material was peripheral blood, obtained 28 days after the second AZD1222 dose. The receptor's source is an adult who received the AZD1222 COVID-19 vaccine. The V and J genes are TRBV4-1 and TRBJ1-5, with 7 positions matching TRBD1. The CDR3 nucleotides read TGCGCCAGCAGCCAGGCTCCTCAGGGGGGCCAGCCCCAGCATTTT. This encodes CASSQAPQGGQPQHF.